The 8 T cell receptor beta chains reported below all come from one sample, sequenced in a study of radiation and T cells in renal cell carcinoma. Here immunoSEQ multiplex PCR was the method, and the copy in TCRdb shows in-frame clones only, minus some. The sample carries roughly 49,000 clones, 80% recorded once. The time point is: blood 2 weeks post-SBRT. Treatment: 15 Gy SBRT to primary tumor, nephrectomy 4 weeks later. The material sequenced was blood, taken from a patient whose treatment included radiotherapy and nephrectomy. The receptors originated from a woman aged 70-85 years with renal cell carcinoma.

This clone was observed a few times. The chain employs TRBV15 and TRBJ1-1, with 7 bases aligning to TRBD1. CDR1 is LNHNV and CDR2 is YYDKDF in the germline V gene (reference sequence). With V trimmed by 7 bases and J by 0 bases, 2 bases remained unmatched. This CDR3 comprises 13 residues. For the CDR3, the DNA is TGTGCCACCAAGGGACAGCTGAACACTGAAGCTTTCTTT. Translating gives CATKGQLNTEAFF.

The chain employs TRBV7-2 and TRBJ2-1; the match to TRBD1 covers 9 bases. The CDR3 runs to 15 residues. V lost 5 bases to trimming and J lost 2 bases; unmatched junction nucleotides: 4. In germline, CDR1 is SGHTA, CDR2 FQGNSA. CDR3 amino acids: CASSRDRATYNEQFF. CDR3 coding DNA: TGTGCCAGCAGCCGGGACAGGGCGACCTACAATGAGCAGTTCTTC.

The V call is TRBV7-2, the J call TRBJ2-1, with 7 bases fitting TRBD2. V shed 3 bases and J 0 bases; nucleotides not matched to a gene: 11. Germline V CDR1 and CDR2: SGHTA, FQGNSA. There are 18 residues in the CDR3. The CDR3 is CASSLGGSRTGSYNEQFF. DNA of the CDR3: TGTGCCAGCAGCTTGGGGGGGTCGCGGACGGGCTCCTACAATGAGCAGTTCTTC.

This clone came up once. V usage is TRBV30 and J usage is TRBJ2-1; D tentatively fits TRBD1 or TRBD2 (5 bases each). This CDR3 spans 12 amino acids. Trimming removed 3 bases at V and 11 bases at J, with 14 bases between. The germline V gene has CDR1 GTSNPN and CDR2 SVGIG (reference sequence). The CDR3 region has the DNA TGTGCCTGGAGAGGGGTAGGGAGCCAGCAGTTCTTC. Its translation is CAWRGVGSQQFF.

This clone was seen more than once but under ten times. The chain combines TRBV7-5 with TRBJ2-3; TRBD1 reflects the table's D call only, with no check against the DNA. TRBV7-5 is assigned pseudogene status. The CDR3 is 16 amino acids. CDR3: CARSYRFEIITDTQYF. The DNA of the CDR3 is TGTGCCAGAAGCTACAGGTTCGAGATAATCACAGATACGCAGTATTTT.

The CDR3 region is CASSGQGTNEKLFF. CDR3 coding DNA: TGTGCCAGCAGTGGACAGGGAACTAATGAAAAACTGTTTTTT. This chain connects TRBV6-1 to TRBJ1-4, with 7 positions matching TRBD1. The junction had 0 bases not matched to a gene; V was cut back by 4 bases and J by 1 base. The CDR3 is 14 residues long. Germline V gene lookup returns CDR1 MNHNS and CDR2 SASEGT.

This clone turned up a few times. The CDR3 bases are TGTGCCAGCAGTTTATTGGCGAGTCAGCCCCAGCATTTT. This encodes CASSLLASQPQHF. The gene calls are TRBV27 and TRBJ1-5, with D unresolved. V lost 1 base to trimming and J lost 6 bases, with 7 bases between them. Germline values: CDR1 MNHEY, CDR2 SMNVEV (reference sequence). This CDR3 has 13 amino acids.

This clone has just a few counts. This chain uses TRBV6-1 with TRBJ1-2; the match to TRBD1 covers 10 bases. Germline CDR1 reads MNHNS; CDR2 reads SASEGT. Germline trimming cut 2 bases from V and 3 bases from J; bases unmatched to any gene: 3. The length of the CDR3 is 15 residues. The CDR3 DNA sequence: TGTGCCAGCAGTGAACCGGGACAGGGGTACTATGGCTACACCTTC. Its translation is CASSEPGQGYYGYTF.